Reported below is one TCR beta chain. The method was immunoSEQ multiplex PCR; TCRdb's version includes in-frame clones alone and lacks a portion of them. This sample carries around 40,000 clones, about 92% of them seen once, and the ten largest clones take approximately 0.61%. The data belong to a study of T cell changes during pregnancy in multiple sclerosis. CDR1 and CDR2 from the germline V gene are MNHEY and SVGAGI. Trimming at V came to 9 bases and at J to 0 bases, leaving 1 base not matched to a gene. This CDR3 is 13 amino acids long. The sequence derives from a female donor with multiple sclerosis, enrolled in a pregnancy study. The rearrangement uses TRBV6-5 and TRBJ2-2, with 7 bases identical to TRBD1. Sample: CD4+ T cells from peripheral blood mononuclear cells, taken in the third trimester of pregnancy. The CDR3 bases are TGTGCCAGTCAGGGGGCGAACACCGGGGAGCTGTTTTTT. Translation gives CASQGANTGELFF.